Following are 27 T cell receptor beta chains from one sample sequenced in a study of blood T cell repertoires in COVID-19. Repertoires were generated with immunoSEQ multiplex PCR, while TCRdb's copy carries only in-frame clones and drops some. The data hold approximately 170,000 clones, with about 85% observed a single time. Source material: peripheral blood. The receptors stem from a man aged 25-40 years with acute or convalescent COVID-19.

The chain employs TRBV7-9 and TRBJ2-5; 12 positions match TRBD2. Looked up from germline, CDR1 is SEHNR and CDR2 is FQNEAQ (reference sequence). This CDR3 region has 17 residues. V shed 0 bases, J shed 2 bases, and the junction held 4 bases outside the gene matches. CDR3 loop: CASSLAGLAGTQETQYF. The CDR3 coding sequence is TGTGCCAGCAGCTTAGCAGGACTAGCGGGGACACAAGAGACCCAGTACTTC.

The genes are TRBV18 and TRBJ1-1; D uncertain. The germline V gene has CDR1 KGHSH and CDR2 LQKENI. V lost 1 base to trimming and J lost 1 base, with 4 bases between them. The CDR3 sequence is 13 residues long. The CDR3 DNA is TGTGCCAGCTCACCACGCGCGAACACTGAAGCTTTCTTT. The encoded protein is CASSPRANTEAFF.

This clone was detected only once. The chain uses TRBV4-1 and TRBJ1-5; 8 nucleotides agree with TRBD1. J gave up 7 bases and V 1 base, and 6 bases lay outside the gene matches. Per germline, CDR1 MGHRA and CDR2 YSYEKL. This CDR3 comprises 15 residues. CDR3 sequence: CASSQVGTGDQPQHF. As DNA, the CDR3 is TGCGCCAGCAGCCAAGTAGGGACAGGAGACCAGCCCCAGCATTTT.

The rearrangement uses TRBV9 and TRBJ2-1; the match to TRBD2 covers 11 bases. Germline V CDR1 and CDR2: SGDLS, YYNGEE. Trimming cost V 0 bases and J 6 bases; bases outside gene matches: 2. The CDR3 loop spans 15 amino acids. This CDR3 reads CASSVGLAGGNEQFF. The CDR3 region has the DNA TGTGCCAGCAGCGTAGGTCTAGCGGGAGGCAATGAGCAGTTCTTC.

The chain has TRBV5-1 and TRBJ1-1, with a possible D match to TRBD1 (5 bases). Germline CDR1 reads SGHRS; CDR2 reads YFSETQ. This CDR3 contains 16 residues. V was shortened by 4 bases and J by 8 bases, with 24 bases between the two germline ends. The CDR3 region is CASSPRVRDASGEAFF. CDR3 DNA: TGCGCCAGCAGCCCCCGAGTCAGGGATGCCTCAGGGGAAGCTTTCTTT.

This clone was counted a few times. The rearrangement links TRBV28 to TRBJ1-4; TRBD1 aligns across 9 bases. Germline-derived CDR1 and CDR2 are MDHEN and SYDVKM. With 5 bases clipped from V and 8 bases from J, the junction kept 6 bases outside the gene matches. The CDR3 is 14 amino acids. The CDR3 bases are TGTGCCAGCAGTAACACAGGGGGCGGGGAAAAACTGTTTTTT. The encoded protein is CASSNTGGGEKLFF.

This clone was seen a few times. The rearrangement joins TRBV27 to TRBJ2-3, with D perhaps matching TRBD2 (6 bases). The CDR3 has 14 amino acids. Between the trimmed V and J ends, which lost 7 bases and 9 bases, there was a span of 20 bases. In germline, CDR1 is MNHEY, CDR2 SMNVEV (reference sequence). For the CDR3, the DNA is TGTGCCAGCAATCGGCTGGACGGGAGATTGACGCAGTATTTT. Translation: CASNRLDGRLTQYF.

V and J are TRBV7-8 and TRBJ2-7; D may be TRBD1 (5 bases). The CDR3 has 14 amino acids. In germline, CDR1 is SGHVS, CDR2 FQNEAQ. The ends were cut back, 2 bases at V and 1 base at J, with 9 bases in the middle. The CDR3 region has the DNA TGTGCCAGCAGCTTATTAGCAGGGTCCTACGAGCAGTACTTC. This sequence encodes CASSLLAGSYEQYF.

V gene TRBV18 combines with J gene TRBJ1-2; 9 bases are shared with TRBD1. The junction had 16 bases not matched to a gene; V was cut back by 6 bases and J by 5 bases. This CDR3 has 17 amino acids. Per the germline V gene, CDR1 is KGHSH and CDR2 is LQKENI. The CDR3 DNA is TGTGCCAGCTCCCCCCCGGACAGGGGTTCCTCTAGGTATGGCTACACCTTC. Translation gives CASSPPDRGSSRYGYTF. The full variable domain, rest sourced from reference TRBV18 and TRBJ1-2, is NAGVMQNPRHLVRRRGQEARLRCSPMKGHSHVYWYRQLPEEGLKFMVYLQKENIIDESGMPKERFSAEFPKEGPSILRIQQVVRGDSAAYFCASSPPDRGSSRYGYTFGSGTRLTVV.

The rearrangement joins TRBV11-1 to TRBJ2-1, with TRBD1 matching 9 bases. V was clipped by 3 bases and J by 10 bases; unmatched bases: 10. The CDR3 totals 15 residues. Per germline, CDR1 SGHAT and CDR2 FQDESV (reference sequence). CDR3 in amino acids: CASSFDRGAHMEQFF. The CDR3 nucleotides are TGTGCCAGCAGCTTCGACAGGGGGGCCCATATGGAGCAGTTCTTC.

V gene TRBV9 combines with J gene TRBJ2-7, with TRBD2 matching 8 bases. Germline-derived CDR1 and CDR2 are SGDLS and YYNGEE. V trimming: 3 bases; J trimming: 6 bases; junction bases outside the gene matches: 8. This CDR3 contains 14 residues. The DNA of the CDR3 is TGTGCCAGCAGCGAGGGACCGGGGGGGTCCGAGCAGTACTTC. Its translation: CASSEGPGGSEQYF.

Points on this clone: One end of the junction does not line up with germline, which may come from a read error. This chain uses TRBV7-7 with TRBJ2-5; TRBD1 agrees at 8 bases. The germline gives CDR1 SSHAT, CDR2 FNYEAQ (reference sequence). The CDR3 covers 13 residues. The CDR3 DNA reads as TGTGCTAGCAGCTCGACAGGGGCCCAAACCCAGTACTTC. Protein product: CASSSTGAQTQYF.

The chain couples TRBV5-1 to TRBJ1-5, with unresolved D. CDR3 length equals 14 residues. V lost 4 bases and J 5 bases, leaving 13 bases between the germline ends. Germline CDR1 reads SGHRS; CDR2 reads YFSETQ. The DNA for the CDR3 is TGCGCCAGCAGCCCGGAGGTAGGTGATCAGCCCCAGCATTTT. Its protein product is CASSPEVGDQPQHF.

This clone was seen once. The chain combines TRBV28 with TRBJ2-7; 11 bases align to TRBD2. This CDR3 is built from 11 residues. Germline V gives CDR1 MDHEN, CDR2 SYDVKM. The CDR3: CAVAGGFEQYF. CDR3 nucleotides: TGTGCTGTAGCGGGAGGGTTCGAGCAGTACTTC.

In this sample, this clone turned up once. J is TRBJ1-5 and V is TRBV19; no clear D. Germline-derived CDR1 and CDR2 are LNHDA and SQIVND (reference sequence). The CDR3 is 15 residues long. V lost 1 base and J 2 bases, leaving 9 bases between the germline ends. The CDR3 sequence is CASSIVPQGNQPQHF. The CDR3 DNA sequence: TGTGCCAGTAGTATAGTACCGCAGGGCAATCAGCCCCAGCATTTT.

The chain links TRBV7-9 to TRBJ2-7, with 11 bases fitting TRBD2. The ends lost 5 bases at V and 2 bases at J; junction bases unmatched: 11. Germline loops: CDR1 SEHNR, CDR2 FQNEAQ (reference sequence). The CDR3 length is 17 residues. This CDR3 reads CASSHYGGTSGTYEQYF. The CDR3, as DNA: TGTGCCAGCAGCCACTATGGGGGGACTAGCGGAACCTACGAGCAGTACTTC.

The V and J genes are TRBV5-4 and TRBJ2-5, with D maybe TRBD1 (6 bases). Per germline, CDR1 SGHNT and CDR2 YYREEE (reference sequence). Trimming removed 4 bases at V and 2 bases at J, with 9 bases between. The CDR3 is 13 amino acids. The CDR3 region has the DNA TGTGCCAGCAGCCTAGGACAGCAAGAGACCCAGTACTTC. It specifies CASSLGQQETQYF.

This clone was detected only once. V usage is TRBV10-1 and J usage is TRBJ2-1; no reliable D call. The V gene's germline CDR1 is WNHNN and CDR2 SYGVQD (reference sequence). V lost 4 bases and J lost 2, with 9 bases in between. The CDR3 contains 14 residues. The CDR3 protein is CASSAVKTYNEQFF. The CDR3 nucleotides are TGCGCCAGCAGTGCGGTGAAAACCTACAATGAGCAGTTCTTC.

The CDR3 DNA follows: TGCGCCAGCAGCCCCTTACTAGCGGGGAGCTCCTACGAGCAGTACTTC. The encoded protein is CASSPLLAGSSYEQYF. The chain carries TRBV5-1 and TRBJ2-7; 10 positions agree with TRBD2. The germline CDR1 and CDR2 sequences are SGHRS and YFSETQ. With 4 bases clipped from V and 0 bases from J, the junction kept 7 bases outside the gene matches. The CDR3 sequence is 16 residues long.

In its sample, this clone was seen once. The V call is TRBV7-9, the J call TRBJ1-5; TRBD1 is a possible D gene (6 bases). The CDR3 sequence is 16 residues long. Germline lookup yields CDR1 SEHNR and CDR2 FQNEAQ (reference sequence). V was clipped by 5 bases and J by 0 bases, with 14 bases between them. The CDR3 DNA follows: TGTGCCAGCAGCCCCGCGGGGGCAGATAGCAATCAGCCCCAGCATTTT. Translating gives CASSPAGADSNQPQHF.

V usage is TRBV7-9 and J usage is TRBJ1-4; TRBD1 is a possible D gene (5 bases). The ends were cut back, 3 bases at V and 4 bases at J, with 15 bases in the middle. The CDR3 runs 16 residues. The germline V gene encodes CDR1 SEHNR and CDR2 FQNEAQ (reference sequence). The CDR3 DNA reads TGTGCCAGCAGCTTGTGGGTGACAGATGATAATGAAAAACTGTTTTTT. Protein sequence: CASSLWVTDDNEKLFF.

The genes are TRBV5-1 and TRBJ1-2, with 9 nucleotides matching TRBD1. The ends lost 4 bases at V and 4 bases at J; junction bases unmatched: 8. The CDR3 length is 15 residues. CDR1 is SGHRS, CDR2 YFSETQ, per germline. CDR3 nucleotides: TGCGCCAGCAGCCCACCGGGACAGGGTGGCTATGGCTACACCTTC. It is translated as CASSPPGQGGYGYTF.

V gene TRBV27 combines with J gene TRBJ2-4, with TRBD2 as a possible D gene (6 bases). The CDR3 is 14 amino acids. Germline V CDR1 and CDR2: MNHEY, SMNVEV (reference sequence). V shed 2 bases and J shed 2 bases, with 7 bases lying between them. In DNA form, the CDR3 reads TGTGCCAGCAGTTTAGGGGGGTCCAAAAACATTCAGTACTTC. Residues: CASSLGGSKNIQYF.

V and J are TRBV11-2 and TRBJ2-2, with no clear D. There are 13 residues in the CDR3. Germline V gene lookup returns CDR1 SGHAT and CDR2 FQNNGV. V was clipped by 5 bases and J by 8 bases, with 12 bases between them. The DNA of the CDR3 is TGTGCCAGCAGCCCCTGGAGCGATGGGGAGCTGTTTTTT. It is translated as CASSPWSDGELFF.

This clone was picked up one time. The rearrangement uses TRBV28 and TRBJ1-3, with D perhaps matching TRBD1 (5 bases). Per the germline V gene, CDR1 is MDHEN and CDR2 is SYDVKM. The V end was cut by 7 bases, the J end by 4 bases, with 14 bases between. The CDR3 is made up of 14 amino acids. CDR3 nucleotide sequence: TGTGCCAGCATTAGGACACTTGGCGGAAACACCATATATTTT. Its protein product is CASIRTLGGNTIYF.

This sequence joins TRBV6-6 and TRBJ1-4; 7 bases agree with TRBD1. The germline V gene has CDR1 MNHNY and CDR2 SVGAGI (reference sequence). This CDR3 has 20 residues. Trimming took 5 bases from V and 7 from J; bases not matched to a gene: 25. This CDR3 reads CASSPSKSQGVSRWAEKLFF. In DNA form, the CDR3 reads TGTGCCAGCAGTCCCTCTAAATCGCAGGGGGTTTCGCGCTGGGCTGAAAAACTGTTTTTT.

The chain combines TRBV30 with TRBJ2-1; TRBD1 agrees at 9 bases. The CDR3 runs to 14 residues. V was pared by 2 bases and J by 8 bases, with 7 bases of the junction left unmatched. Germline assignment: CDR1 GTSNPN and CDR2 SVGIG (reference sequence). In DNA, the CDR3 is TGTGCCTGGAGTCCGGACAGGGGTCGGTATGAGCAGTTCTTC. The encoded protein is CAWSPDRGRYEQFF. The full variable domain, its missing parts supplied by reference TRBV30 and TRBJ2-1, is SQTIHQWPATLVQPVGSPLSLECTVEGTSNPNLYWYRQAAGRGLQLLFYSVGIGQISSEVPQNLSASRPQDRQFILSSKKLLLSDSGFYLCAWSPDRGRYEQFFGPGTRLTVL.